This T cell receptor (beta chain) was documented in a study of T cell repertoires in cytomegalovirus infection. Study context: In public TCR beta signatures, there were indications of both CMV infection and matching HLA type.

Germline V gene lookup returns CDR1 SEHNR and CDR2 FQNEAQ (reference sequence). The germline V and J ends were trimmed by 6 bases and 8 bases, with 22 bases remaining between them. CDR3 length: 15 residues. A single record per CDR3 protein comes from TCRdb applying MiXCR to the reads. The sample lists 210,000 or so distinct CDR3 sequences; about 7% were seen once. This clonotype occurred many times. Sequencing was performed on PBMCs. The chain couples TRBV7-9 to TRBJ1-2; possible D gene TRBD1, 5 bases. The sequence was obtained from a human donor in good health (CMV status not recorded). Some clones in this sample may be carry-over from other donors' samples. The CDR3, as DNA: TGTGCCAGCAGGACTGATGGGCAGGTGGGACGGGGCTACACCTTC. This translates into CASRTDGQVGRGYTF.